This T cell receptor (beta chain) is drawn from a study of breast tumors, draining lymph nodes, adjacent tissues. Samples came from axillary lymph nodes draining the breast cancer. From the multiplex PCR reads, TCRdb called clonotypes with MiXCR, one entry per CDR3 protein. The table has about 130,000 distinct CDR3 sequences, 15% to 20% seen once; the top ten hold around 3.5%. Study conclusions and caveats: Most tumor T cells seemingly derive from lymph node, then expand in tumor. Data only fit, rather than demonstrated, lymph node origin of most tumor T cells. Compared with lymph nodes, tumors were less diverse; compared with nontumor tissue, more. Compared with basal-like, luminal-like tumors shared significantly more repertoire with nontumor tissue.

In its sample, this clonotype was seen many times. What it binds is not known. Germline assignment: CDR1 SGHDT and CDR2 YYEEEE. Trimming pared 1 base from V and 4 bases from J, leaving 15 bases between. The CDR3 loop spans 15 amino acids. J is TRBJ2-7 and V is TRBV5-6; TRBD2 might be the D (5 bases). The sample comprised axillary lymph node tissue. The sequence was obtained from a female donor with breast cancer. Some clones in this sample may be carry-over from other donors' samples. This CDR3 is CASSLLKTRRYEQYF. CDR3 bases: TGTGCCAGCAGCTTGCTCAAAACTAGAAGGTACGAGCAGTACTTC.